The clone carrying this TCR beta chain was counted between two and nine times. The antigen is undetermined. After removal of 10 bases from V and 2 bases from J, the junction contained 10 bases not matched to a gene. There are 15 residues in the CDR3. The germline V gene encodes CDR1 MDHEN and CDR2 SYDVKM. TCRdb reprocessed the 5' RACE reads via MiXCR and lists one record per CDR3 protein. This sample carries hundreds of thousands of distinct CDR3 sequences, 8% to 9% of them seen once, and the ten largest clones take roughly 2.1%. The sample is drawn from a study of identical twins. Whole-study results and caveats: Abundant cord blood beta clonotypes carried fewer insertions; memory repertoires showed none. Rather than following the same donors, the conclusions depended on cross-sectional statistical analysis.

These data also formed part of another study, on yellow fever vaccine responses in identical twins.

The receptor was derived from a woman aged 18-29 years in good health. This chain joins TRBV28 and TRBJ1-5; TRBD1 agrees at 8 bases. Sequences were obtained from memory (CD45RO+) T cells sorted from blood. The CDR3 DNA is TGTGCCACTCAGGGGGCGGACCTTCGCAATCAGCCCCAGCATTTT. It specifies CATQGADLRNQPQHF.